These 9 T cell receptor beta chains share one sample of origin, sequenced in a study of CD8+ T cells in alopecia areata. This sample's treatment: oral pan-JAK inhibitor, 5-10 mg twice daily. Extracted RNA was reverse transcribed into cDNA, the sequencing template. TCRdb keeps only in-frame clones here, not all; method: immunoSEQ multiplex PCR. The profile shows hundreds of thousands of clones, 50% to 75% of them singletons. Here the sequenced sample was CD4+ T cells sorted from blood, taken at roughly week 52, from a patient treated with tofacitinib. The receptors were gathered from a human donor with alopecia areata.

This rearrangement joins TRBV7-9 to TRBJ2-3; D gene ambiguous. The V gene's germline CDR1 is SEHNR and CDR2 FQNEAQ (reference sequence). V was trimmed by 7 bases and J by 0 bases, leaving 11 bases between them. The CDR3 runs to 14 residues. The CDR3 loop is CASTPRPSTDTQYF. The CDR3 nucleotides are TGTGCCAGCACCCCTAGACCCAGCACAGATACGCAGTATTTT.

This clone has just a few counts. The J gene is TRBJ1-6, the V gene TRBV27, with TRBD1 identical over 7 bases. The CDR3 extends over 13 amino acids. From germline, CDR1 is MNHEY and CDR2 SMNVEV (reference sequence). V was pared by 10 bases and J by 9 bases, with 9 bases of the junction left unmatched. CDR3 coding DNA: TGTGCCACGCAGGGACAGACTTCTTCACCCCTCCACTTT. This translates into CATQGQTSSPLHF.

V is TRBV2 and J is TRBJ2-1, with D unclear. Trimming shortened V by 2 bases and J by 5 bases, and 10 bases separated the two germline ends. Germline CDR1 reads SNHLY; CDR2 reads FYNNEI. The CDR3 extends over 14 amino acids. CDR3 sequence (DNA): TGTGCCAGCAGTGAACCATCAGGCCACAATGAGCAGTTCTTC. This translates into CASSEPSGHNEQFF.

The gene calls are TRBV19 and TRBJ1-5; D not resolved. V was shortened by 7 bases and J by 4 bases, with 20 bases between the two germline ends. Germline-derived CDR1 and CDR2 are LNHDA and SQIVND (reference sequence). The CDR3 runs 16 residues. The chain's CDR3 is CASMVELLRNNQPQHF. The DNA of the CDR3 is TGTGCCAGTATGGTCGAGCTCTTGAGGAATAATCAGCCCCAGCATTTT.

The genes are TRBV15 and TRBJ2-1; perhaps D is TRBD1 or TRBD2 (5 bases each). Trimming took 1 base from V and 5 from J, leaving 9 bases between them. This CDR3 has 14 amino acids. Looked up from germline, CDR1 is LNHNV and CDR2 is YYDKDF (reference sequence). CDR3 amino acids: CATSRAGSNNEQFF. The CDR3 bases are TGTGCCACCAGCAGAGCAGGGAGTAACAATGAGCAGTTCTTC. Full variable domain (rest looked up from reference TRBV15 and TRBJ2-1): DAMVIQNPRYQVTQFGKPVTLSCSQTLNHNVMYWYQQKSSQAPKLLFHYYDKDFNNEADTPDNFQSRRPNTSFCFLDIRSPGLGDTAMYLCATSRAGSNNEQFFGPGTRLTVL.

There are a few counts of this clone. V gene TRBV7-9 combines with J gene TRBJ2-1; weak D call: TRBD2 (5 bases). This CDR3 comprises 15 residues. V lost 1 base, J lost 14 bases, and 21 bases lay in between. Looked up from germline, CDR1 is SEHNR and CDR2 is FQNEAQ (reference sequence). The CDR3 spells CASSLVHQAGQTEFF. The CDR3 nucleotides read TGTGCCAGCAGCTTAGTCCACCAGGCGGGCCAGACGGAGTTCTTC. The full variable domain, rest sourced from reference TRBV7-9 and TRBJ2-1, is DTGVSQNPRHKITKRGQNVTFRCDPISEHNRLYWYRQTLGQGPEFLTYFQNEAQLEKSRLLSDRFSAERPKGSFSTLEIQRTEQGDSAMYLCASSLVHQAGQTEFFGPGTRLTVL.

The chain is built from TRBV5-6 and TRBJ2-2; D is undetermined. The CDR3 extends over 12 amino acids. Germline CDR1 and CDR2: SGHDT and YYEEEE. V was shortened by 4 bases and J by 8 bases, with 9 bases between the two germline ends. DNA of the CDR3: TGTGCCAGCAGCAAAACACTAGGGGAGCTGTTTTTT. This sequence encodes CASSKTLGELFF. Based on the CDR3 plus reference TRBV5-6 and TRBJ2-2, the full variable domain is DAGVTQSPTHLIKTRGQQVTLRCSPKSGHDTVSWYQQALGQGPQFIFQYYEEEERQRGNFPDRFSGHQFPNYSSELNVNALLLGDSALYLCASSKTLGELFFGEGSRLTVL.

The CDR3 loop reads CASSPTGTGQETQYF. As DNA, the CDR3 is TGCGCCAGCAGCCCAACGGGGACAGGCCAAGAGACCCAGTACTTC. The V call is TRBV5-1, the J call TRBJ2-5, with TRBD1 matching over 8 bases. This CDR3 is built from 15 residues. The germline V gene encodes CDR1 SGHRS and CDR2 YFSETQ. The ends lost 4 bases at V and 1 base at J; junction bases unmatched: 6.

This chain connects TRBV7-9 to TRBJ2-7; possibly TRBD2 for D (5 bases). The V end was cut by 8 bases, the J end by 2 bases, with 10 bases between. CDR1 and CDR2 from the germline V gene are SEHNR and FQNEAQ (reference sequence). This CDR3 region has 12 residues. The CDR3 DNA sequence: TGTGCCAGCCGGCGAGGGCCCTACGAGCAGTACTTC. The encoded protein is CASRRGPYEQYF.